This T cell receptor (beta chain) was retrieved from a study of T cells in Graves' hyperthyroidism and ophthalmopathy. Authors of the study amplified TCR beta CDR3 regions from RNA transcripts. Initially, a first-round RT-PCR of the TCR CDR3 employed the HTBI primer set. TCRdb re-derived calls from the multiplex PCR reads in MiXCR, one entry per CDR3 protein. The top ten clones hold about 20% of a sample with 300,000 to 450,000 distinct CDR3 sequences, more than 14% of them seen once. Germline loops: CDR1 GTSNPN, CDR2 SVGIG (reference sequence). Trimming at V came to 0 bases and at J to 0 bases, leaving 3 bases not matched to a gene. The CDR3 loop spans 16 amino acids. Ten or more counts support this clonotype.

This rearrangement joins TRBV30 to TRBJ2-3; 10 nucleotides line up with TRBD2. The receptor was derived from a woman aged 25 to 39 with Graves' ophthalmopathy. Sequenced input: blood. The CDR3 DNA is TGTGCCTGGAGTGTACGAGCGGGGGGGAGCACAGATACGCAGTATTTT. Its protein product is CAWSVRAGGSTDTQYF.